The rows below give T cell receptor beta chains drawn from one sample of a study of response to subunit inactivated influenza vaccine. MiXCR, applied by TCRdb to the RT-PCR reads, yields one record per CDR3 protein. The repertoire consists of about 190,000 distinct CDR3 sequences, with 13% to 15% occurring once and the leading ten covering about 25%. Sample: CD8+ T cells sorted from PBMCs, taken 5 to 6 days after vaccination. The source of these receptors is a man in his fifties who received an inactivated influenza vaccine. Each CDR3 is given with its conserved first and last residue. D genes are given only for firm matches. Clone size, where shown, is once, few, many, or a class for clones that have expanded.

j_call,clone_size,d_call,v_call,cdr3_aa,cdr3_nt
TRBJ1-1,.,.,TRBV6-1,CASSPTRNTEAFF,TGTGCCAGCAGTCCCACCCGGAACACTGAAGCTTTCTTT
TRBJ1-2,.,TRBD1,TRBV6-5,CASSYSIGTVYGYTF,TGTGCCAGCAGTTACTCGATAGGGACAGTGTATGGCTACACCTTC
TRBJ2-1,.,.,TRBV4-2,CASSHWDSPNEQFF,TGTGCCAGCAGCCACTGGGACTCCCCAAATGAGCAGTTCTTC
TRBJ2-1,.,TRBD2,TRBV4-3,CASTSSSGGYNEQFF,TGCGCCAGCACTTCTTCAAGCGGGGGCTACAATGAGCAGTTCTTC
TRBJ2-1,.,TRBD2,TRBV6-1,CASTGSGGRAAEQFF,TGTGCCAGTACGGGTTCGGGCGGGAGGGCCGCTGAGCAGTTCTTC
TRBJ2-3,.,TRBD2,TRBV20-1,CSAMGLGLGSTDTQYF,TGCAGTGCTATGGGGTTGGGACTAGGAAGCACAGATACGCAGTATTTT
TRBJ2-7,.,TRBD1,TRBV6-2/TRBV6-3,CASSLSGTATYEQYF,TGTGCCAGCAGCCTATCCGGGACAGCGACCTACGAGCAGTACTTC
TRBJ2-1,many,TRBD2,TRBV7-9,CASSLVAGAYNEQFF,TGTGCCAGCAGCTTAGTAGCGGGAGCATACAATGAGCAGTTCTTC
TRBJ2-3,.,TRBD2,TRBV5-1,CASSLEPSGYTDTQYF,TGCGCCAGCAGCTTGGAGCCTAGCGGGTACACAGATACGCAGTATTTT
TRBJ2-3,few,TRBD2,TRBV27,CASSLGSSGSGDTQYF,TGTGCCAGCAGTTTGGGATCTAGCGGGAGTGGAGATACGCAGTATTTT
TRBJ2-5,few,.,TRBV12-3/TRBV12-4,CASSLALTQETQYF,TGTGCCAGCAGTTTAGCTTTGACCCAAGAGACCCAGTACTTC
TRBJ2-1,many,.,TRBV12-3/TRBV12-4,CASRFGAYNEQFF,TGTGCCAGCAGATTCGGGGCCTACAATGAGCAGTTCTTC
TRBJ2-7,few,TRBD2,TRBV2,CASSDGVAGGPNYEQYF,TGTGCCAGCAGTGATGGGGTAGCGGGGGGTCCGAACTACGAGCAGTACTTC
TRBJ2-7,.,TRBD2,TRBV6-2/TRBV6-3,CASSYPTSGREEQYF,TGTGCCAGCAGTTACCCGACTAGCGGGAGAGAGGAGCAGTACTTC
TRBJ2-2,.,.,TRBV21-1,CARRTSGPTGELFF,TGTGCCAGACGGACTAGCGGGCCAACCGGGGAGCTGTTTTTT
TRBJ1-6,few,.,TRBV30,CAWSEQRSSYNSPLHF,TGTGCCTGGAGTGAACAGCGGAGCTCCTATAATTCACCCCTCCACTTT
TRBJ2-1,.,.,TRBV7-9,CAVPLGTVYNEQFF,TGTGCCGTCCCCCTGGGGACTGTGTACAATGAGCAGTTCTTC
TRBJ1-2,.,.,TRBV11-2,CASSLFLGGRENYGYTF,TGTGCCAGCAGCCTTTTCTTGGGGGGCAGAGAAAACTATGGCTACACCTTC
TRBJ2-7,.,.,TRBV6-5,CASRQGNEQYF,TGTGCCAGCAGGCAGGGAAACGAGCAGTACTTC
TRBJ2-3,few,TRBD2,TRBV27,CASKGTSGGTADTQYF,TGTGCCAGCAAAGGGACGTCGGGGGGGACGGCAGATACGCAGTATTTT
TRBJ1-2,many,TRBD1,TRBV7-9,CASGGLGTGVYGYTF,TGTGCCAGCGGAGGCCTCGGGACAGGGGTTTACGGCTACACCTTC
TRBJ2-7,.,TRBD2,TRBV20-1,CSARDGLGSSYEQYF,TGCAGTGCTAGAGACGGACTAGGCAGCTCCTACGAGCAGTACTTC
TRBJ2-7,few,TRBD2,TRBV28,CASSFGGVSYEQYF,TGTGCCAGCAGTTTTGGGGGGGTTTCCTACGAGCAGTACTTC
TRBJ1-1,few,.,TRBV20-1,CSARELGTEAFF,TGCAGTGCTAGAGAATTAGGGACTGAAGCTTTCTTT
TRBJ2-3,few,.,TRBV5-6,CASSGLTSTDTQYF,TGTGCCAGCAGCGGGTTAACTAGCACAGATACGCAGTATTTT
TRBJ1-4,.,.,TRBV24-1,CATSEKLFF,TGTGCAACTAGTGAAAAACTGTTTTTT
TRBJ1-3,many,TRBD1,TRBV12-3/TRBV12-4,CASSGGQGLSGNTIYF,TGTGCCAGCAGTGGCGGACAGGGACTGAGCGGAAACACCATATATTTT
TRBJ2-1,few,.,TRBV9,CASSVGGGYNEQFF,TGTGCCAGCAGCGTAGGTGGCGGTTACAATGAGCAGTTCTTC
TRBJ2-3,.,TRBD2,TRBV7-2,CASSSLAGGHSDTQYF,TGTGCCAGCAGTTCACTAGCGGGGGGGCATTCTGATACGCAGTATTTT
TRBJ2-2,few,TRBD1,TRBV12-3/TRBV12-4,CASSVHFGQGRTGELFF,TGTGCCAGCAGTGTGCATTTTGGACAGGGACGGACCGGGGAGCTGTTTTTT
TRBJ2-2,many,.,TRBV28,CASTWARLFSATGELFF,TGTGCCAGCACTTGGGCCCGCCTTTTTTCGGCCACCGGGGAGCTGTTTTTT